This T cell receptor beta chain was recovered during a study of read filtering for tumor transcriptome and immune sequencing (dated by TCRdb to 2019 to 2021). A note on the overall study: The cohort had about 17 male and 11 to 15 female patients with a mean age of roughly 66 years, ranging from roughly 45 to 80. TCR-region mapped reads per sample ranged from about 4.05 to 10.27 million with IR-seq versus only about 75 to 1,400 with RNA-seq. By revised international staging, under 10 patients were R-ISS I, around 15 were R-ISS II and 6 or 7 were R-ISS III. Using the same bone marrow samples, the study compared TCR repertoires obtained by targeted immune repertoire sequencing with those obtained by bulk whole-transcriptome sequencing. A main aim was a read-filtering strategy for immune repertoire data, specifically whether clonotypes supported by a single read should be removed. After DNase treatment, whole-transcriptome libraries were prepared using the TruSeq RNA Access Library Prep Kit.

TCR libraries were constructed from about 400 ng RNA using the Immunoverse kit, and molecular barcoded adaptors covering alpha/delta and beta/gamma chains were employed. TCR library preparation used the same RNA that went into transcriptome sequencing. An Illumina HiSeq 4000 with 2 x 150 cycles was used to sequence the TCR libraries. On the authors' methods: MiXCR aligned TCR reads to human V, D, J and C references and assembled the aligned reads into CDR3 clonotypes, with quality filtering and error correction included. Clonotype counts and gene usage diversity were analyzed with the tcR package in R. For inspection of raw mapping reads, RNA-seq reads were mapped by STAR aligner version 2.5.3a onto GRCh37 of the human genome. IR-seq fastq files were randomly downsampled with Seqtk 1.3 to test the effect of sequencing depth on detected clonotypes. In-frame beta chains were kept once TCRdb had trimmed the public reads at Q25 with fastp and called clones with MiXCR. Here each entry gathers all rows of one CDR3 protein and keeps the most common genes and DNA. These V and J calls derive from TCRdb rather than the authors' analysis. The sample records 75,000 to 95,000 distinct CDR3 sequences, 20% to 25% of which are singletons. The top ten constitute approximately 10% of the sample.

For this clonotype: No antigen is known for it. An end of the junction does not agree with germline; a read error may underlie this.

The CDR3 spans 16 residues, from the cysteine through the phenylalanine. Here the CDR3 DNA is all that survives: 48 bases in frame from base 1. Via the germline V gene, CDR1 is MGHRA and CDR2 YSYEKL. Each patient had bone marrow sampled at the time of active disease. Ficoll-Hypaque density gradient centrifugation was used to isolate bone marrow mononuclear cells. CD138-negative cells were obtained by negative selection after labeling with CD138 magnetic microbeads on a MACS separator, removing myeloma plasma cells. Purity of the isolated cells was checked by flow cytometry on an Attune NxT using CD138 antibodies. Total RNA was extracted using TRIzol reagent and was quantified on a NanoDrop spectrophotometer. For each patient, the CD138-negative bone marrow sample underwent paired RNA-seq and IR-seq. The investigation overall reported the following: Compared with RNA-seq, IR-seq captured clonotypes at much greater depth and more reliably, and a smaller IR-seq throughput was enough to identify most of the shared clonotypes. In IR-seq, roughly four fifths of clonotypes but roughly 3.5% of total reads were represented by single-read clonotypes, whereas in RNA-seq, 74.6% of clonotypes and approximately 45% of reads were represented by single-read clonotypes. When single-read clonotypes were removed, the proportions of shared clonotypes in IR-seq and RNA-seq correlated more strongly. The sorted CD138-negative fraction was not purified T cells but a mixed bone marrow immune population.

The receptor was derived from a donor at least 40 years old with multiple myeloma. The sequence joins TRBV4-1 to TRBJ2-1; 10 bases in between match TRBD2. Sequenced: a population of CD138-negative cells sorted from bone marrow. The sample's cell subset or site label is to be understood as: bone marrow mononuclear cells depleted of CD138+ plasma/myeloma cells by negative magnetic selection. The nucleotides read TGCGCCAGCAGCCAAGCTCTAGCGGGGGACTACAATGAGCAGCTCTTC. This codes for CASSQALAGDYNEQLF.